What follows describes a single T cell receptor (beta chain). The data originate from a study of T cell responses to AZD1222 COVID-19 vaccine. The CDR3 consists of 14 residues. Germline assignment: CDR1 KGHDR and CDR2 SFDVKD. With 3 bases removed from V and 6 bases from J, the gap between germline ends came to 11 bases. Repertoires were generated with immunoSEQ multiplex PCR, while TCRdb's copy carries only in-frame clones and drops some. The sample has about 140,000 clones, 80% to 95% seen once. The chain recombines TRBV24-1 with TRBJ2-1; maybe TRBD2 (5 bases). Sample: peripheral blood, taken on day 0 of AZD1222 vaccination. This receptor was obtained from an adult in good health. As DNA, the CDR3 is TGTGCCACCAGTGATGTAACTAGTAGCAATGAGCAGTTCTTC. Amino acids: CATSDVTSSNEQFF.